Listed here are 28 T cell receptor beta chains from one sample, sequenced in a study of CD8 T cells in ankylosing spondylitis. One entry per CDR3 protein, called by TCRdb with MiXCR from the 5' RACE reads. The sample lists roughly 120,000 distinct CDR3 sequences, roughly 13% seen once, with 2.5% to 3.5% in the top ten. Sequenced input: blood, either unsorted or a sorted T cell fraction (not recorded which). These receptors came from a female donor with ankylosing spondylitis or in good health (not recorded which).

To note about this clonotype: This clone may be a read error of a much larger clone one base away. This chain uses TRBV5-1 with TRBJ2-5, with D perhaps matching TRBD2 (5 bases). Germline CDR1 SGHRS, CDR2 YFSETQ. Trimming removed 4 bases from V and 5 bases from J, with 15 bases in between. The CDR3 length is 14 residues. DNA for the CDR3: TGCGCCAGCAGCACCATAGCGAGAAGCGAGACCCAGTACTTC. Protein: CASSTIARSETQYF.

This clonotype appeared many times. This chain links TRBV20-1 with TRBJ2-7; 9 bases fit TRBD2. The V and J ends lost 0 bases and 6 bases, in that order; junction bases with no gene match: 9. The CDR3 loop spans 15 amino acids. Germline values: CDR1 DFQATT, CDR2 SNEGSKA (reference sequence). The CDR3 nucleotides read TGCAGTGCTAGAGATAGCGGGAGACAGACTGTCGAGCAGTACTTC. This gives the protein CSARDSGRQTVEQYF.

This clonotype was detected a few times. The rearrangement joins TRBV7-8 to TRBJ2-3, with D perhaps being TRBD1 or TRBD2 (5 bases each). Between the trimmed V and J ends, which lost 5 bases and 2 bases, there was a span of 17 bases. Germline CDR1 is SGHVS and CDR2 is FQNEAQ. There are 16 residues in the CDR3. CDR3: CASSPRDGQNTDTQYF. CDR3 coding DNA: TGTGCCAGCAGCCCCCGGGACGGTCAAAACACAGATACGCAGTATTTT.

The CDR3 reads CASSSGPYQETQYF. The CDR3 DNA reads TGTGCCAGCAGCTCGGGGCCATACCAAGAGACCCAGTACTTC. The J gene is TRBJ2-5, the V gene TRBV6-1; D may be TRBD1 or TRBD2 (5 bases each). The CDR3 contains 14 residues. The germline V gene encodes CDR1 MNHNS and CDR2 SASEGT. V dropped 6 bases and J dropped 0 bases, with 11 bases sitting between them.

This clonotype was detected a few times. The V and J genes are TRBV12-3 or TRBV12-4 and TRBJ2-1, with 7 bases matching TRBD1. The CDR3 loop spans 12 amino acids. V lost 5 bases, J lost 8 bases, and 3 bases stayed unmatched. The CDR3 sequence is CASSPDRDEQFF. As DNA, the CDR3 is TGTGCCAGCAGTCCAGACAGGGATGAGCAGTTCTTC.

This clonotype was recorded many times. The rearrangement joins TRBV27 to TRBJ1-1; possibly TRBD1 for D (5 bases). Germline-derived CDR1 and CDR2 are MNHEY and SMNVEV (reference sequence). V was shortened by 7 bases and J by 0 bases, with 12 bases between the two germline ends. The CDR3 runs 14 residues. The CDR3 sequence: CASTRWGVNTEAFF. CDR3 coding DNA: TGTGCCAGCACCAGGTGGGGCGTGAACACTGAAGCTTTCTTT.

This clonotype was seen a few times. The chain combines TRBV5-1 with TRBJ1-2; D gene ambiguous. The germline V gene encodes CDR1 SGHRS and CDR2 YFSETQ. The CDR3 length is 14 residues. V was pared by 5 bases and J by 2 bases, with 13 bases between. CDR3 sequence reads: CASSGNGLNYGYTF. In nucleotides, the CDR3 is TGCGCCAGCAGTGGGAACGGACTCAACTATGGCTACACCTTC.

This chain joins TRBV20-1 and TRBJ2-7; the D gene is possibly TRBD1 (5 bases). V shed 1 base and J shed 3 bases, with 10 bases lying between them. There are 13 residues in the CDR3. Germline V lookup: CDR1 DFQATT, CDR2 SNEGSKA (reference sequence). The CDR3 nucleotides read TGCAGTGCTAGAGTAGGGGCCCTCTACGAGCAGTACTTC. It is translated as CSARVGALYEQYF.

V usage is TRBV5-1 and J usage is TRBJ2-7; D might be TRBD1 (5 bases). V was clipped by 0 bases and J by 0 bases, with 10 bases between them. CDR3 length: 15 residues. Germline V gene lookup returns CDR1 SGHRS and CDR2 YFSETQ. Here the CDR3 DNA reads TGCGCCAGCAGCTTGGAAGGGGTGAGCTCCTACGAGCAGTACTTC. Its protein is CASSLEGVSSYEQYF.

The rearrangement links TRBV20-1 to TRBJ1-1, with D uncertain. V lost 7 bases to trimming and J lost 6 bases, with 3 bases between them. Per the germline V gene, CDR1 is DFQATT and CDR2 is SNEGSKA (reference sequence). CDR3 length equals 8 residues. The CDR3 region is CSGSEAFF. The CDR3 DNA reads TGCAGTGGGTCTGAAGCTTTCTTT.

A note on this clonotype: Sequence at one end of the junction differs from germline and may be a read error. The gene calls are TRBV7-2 and TRBJ2-2, with unresolved D. The CDR3 is 13 amino acids. CDR1 is SGHTA and CDR2 is FQGNSA in the germline V gene. As DNA, the CDR3 is TGTGCCAGCGGCTTCGTCAACACCGGGGAGCTGTTTTTT. It translates to CASGFVNTGELFF.

This clonotype came up a few times. The rearrangement joins TRBV5-1 to TRBJ2-1, with TRBD1 as a possible D gene (6 bases). Trimming took 4 bases from V and 6 from J, leaving 8 bases between them. The germline CDR1 and CDR2 sequences are SGHRS and YFSETQ. This CDR3 is built from 12 residues. The CDR3 spells CASSIGGNEQFF. Here the CDR3 DNA reads TGCGCCAGCAGCATAGGGGGCAATGAGCAGTTCTTC.

This clonotype appeared a few times. The gene calls are TRBV20-1 and TRBJ1-2, with D perhaps TRBD1 (6 bases). The CDR3 has 12 residues. Per germline, CDR1 DFQATT and CDR2 SNEGSKA (reference sequence). The ends were cut back, 7 bases at V and 4 bases at J, with 13 bases in the middle. CDR3: CSVIGGGYGYTF. The CDR3 bases are TGCAGTGTGATAGGAGGGGGCTATGGCTACACCTTC.

The table lists this clonotype with a few counts. This chain uses TRBV10-3 with TRBJ1-5, with D possibly being TRBD1 (5 bases). Germline V lookup: CDR1 ENHRY, CDR2 SYGVKD. V dropped 2 bases and J dropped 2 bases, with 10 bases sitting between them. This CDR3 is built from 15 residues. CDR3 region: CAISEGRGGNQPQHF. CDR3 DNA: TGTGCCATCAGTGAGGGGAGGGGCGGCAATCAGCCCCAGCATTTT.

The J gene is TRBJ1-1, the V gene TRBV7-6; 9 bases agree with TRBD1. CDR1 is SGHVS, CDR2 FNYEAQ, per germline. The CDR3 totals 15 residues. The trim removed 4 bases at V and 4 bases at J, leaving 7 bases unmatched. Here the CDR3 DNA reads TGTGCCAGCAGCTCAACAGGGGGCTTGGGCACTGAAGCTTTCTTT. The encoded protein is CASSSTGGLGTEAFF.

This clonotype was counted ten times or more. J is TRBJ2-5 and V is TRBV5-1; TRBD1 aligns across 8 bases. The junction had 16 bases not matched to a gene; V was cut back by 7 bases and J by 5 bases. The germline CDR1 and CDR2 sequences are SGHRS and YFSETQ. This CDR3 has 16 amino acids. The CDR3 DNA sequence: TGCGCCAGCTCAAACCCAGGACAGGGAGTCCGGGAGACCCAGTACTTC. Translating it yields CASSNPGQGVRETQYF. The full variable domain, rest sourced from reference TRBV5-1 and TRBJ2-5, is KAGVTQTPRYLIKTRGQQVTLSCSPISGHRSVSWYQQTPGQGLQFLFEYFSETQRNKGNFPGRFSGRQFSNSRSEMNVSTLELGDSALYLCASSNPGQGVRETQYFGPGTRLLVL.

Ten or more counts support this clonotype. The chain couples TRBV12-3 or TRBV12-4 to TRBJ2-3, with 10 positions matching TRBD2. The CDR3 totals 14 residues. With V trimmed by 6 bases and J by 4 bases, 4 bases remained unmatched. As DNA, the CDR3 is TGTGCCAGCAGGCCTAGCGGGAGCGCAGATACGCAGTATTTT. It codes for CASRPSGSADTQYF.

This clonotype was recorded at least ten times. V usage is TRBV9 and J usage is TRBJ2-1; no firm D call. Looked up from germline, CDR1 is SGDLS and CDR2 is YYNGEE. V was clipped by 2 bases and J by 7 bases, with 10 bases between them. The CDR3 runs to 13 residues. The CDR3 protein is CASSVELWNEQFF. CDR3 bases: TGTGCCAGCAGCGTGGAGTTGTGGAATGAGCAGTTCTTC.

This clonotype was seen repeatedly, ten times or more. The chain uses TRBV12-3 or TRBV12-4 and TRBJ1-1, with 9 bases lining up with TRBD1. The length of the CDR3 is 18 residues. The V segment lost 1 base and the J segment 0 bases; nucleotides outside the gene matches: 9. The DNA for the CDR3 is TGTGCCAGCAGTTTAGGTTACTCCGGGACAGGGCTGAACACTGAAGCTTTCTTT. Its protein product is CASSLGYSGTGLNTEAFF.

J is TRBJ2-7 and V is TRBV29-1; D may be TRBD2 (6 bases). Germline loops: CDR1 SQVTM, CDR2 ANQGSEA. V was clipped by 4 bases and J by 1 base, with 11 bases between them. This CDR3 has 13 amino acids. The CDR3 DNA sequence: TGCAGCGTTGTCGGCGGGAATTCCTACGAGCAGTACTTC. As protein: CSVVGGNSYEQYF.

There are a few counts of this clonotype. V gene TRBV20-1 combines with J gene TRBJ1-5; D may be TRBD1 (5 bases). The V end was cut by 5 bases, the J end by 0 bases, with 17 bases between. Germline V gives CDR1 DFQATT, CDR2 SNEGSKA (reference sequence). The CDR3 is 16 amino acids. This CDR3 is CSAPGTAQYSNQPQHF. The CDR3 DNA sequence: TGCAGTGCTCCTGGGACCGCTCAATATAGCAATCAGCCCCAGCATTTT.

This clonotype has more than one count but fewer than ten. The rearrangement joins TRBV11-2 to TRBJ1-1, with D possibly TRBD1 on 6 matching bases. Trimming removed 5 bases from V and 1 base from J, with 11 bases in between. The CDR3 consists of 14 residues. Germline V gene sequence: CDR1 SGHAT, CDR2 FQNNGV. CDR3 bases: TGTGCCAGCAGCCCGGGACACCCGAACACTGAAGCTTTCTTT. It specifies CASSPGHPNTEAFF.

This clonotype was recorded at least ten times. The rearrangement links TRBV4-2 to TRBJ1-4; D not resolved. The CDR3 loop spans 13 amino acids. Germline values: CDR1 LGHNA, CDR2 YNFKEQ. The germline V and J ends were trimmed by 1 base and 8 bases, with 8 bases remaining between them. The CDR3 DNA sequence: TGTGCCAGCAGCCAAGGAATGGAGGAAAAACTGTTTTTT. Its translation: CASSQGMEEKLFF.

This clonotype occurred many times. The chain links TRBV29-1 to TRBJ1-1, with 8 bases matching TRBD1. This CDR3 comprises 14 residues. After removal of 5 bases from V and 0 bases from J, the junction contained 5 bases not matched to a gene. Germline CDR1 and CDR2: SQVTM and ANQGSEA. The CDR3 is CSVQGAGMNTEAFF. DNA of the CDR3: TGCAGCGTTCAGGGGGCGGGTATGAACACTGAAGCTTTCTTT.

The CDR3 region is CASSVGGAPRVSYEQYF. The CDR3 DNA is TGCGCCAGCAGCGTGGGAGGAGCACCAAGGGTCTCCTACGAGCAGTACTTC. This chain joins TRBV5-1 and TRBJ2-7, with a tentative D call TRBD2 (6 bases). The germline V gene encodes CDR1 SGHRS and CDR2 YFSETQ. Deletions cut 4 bases from V and 0 bases from J, with 20 bases between. The CDR3 loop spans 17 amino acids.

The chain employs TRBV6-1 and TRBJ2-7; D perhaps matches TRBD1 (6 bases). The length of the CDR3 is 16 residues. V was shortened by 5 bases and J by 4 bases, with 21 bases between the two germline ends. Germline values: CDR1 MNHNS, CDR2 SASEGT. The CDR3 DNA sequence: TGTGCCAGCAGTCCGGCCCGGCAGGGGTGGATGTACGAGCAGTACTTC. Its translation: CASSPARQGWMYEQYF.

This clonotype was seen repeatedly, ten times or more. The chain combines TRBV7-2 with TRBJ1-5; D unresolved. Germline values: CDR1 SGHTA, CDR2 FQGNSA. The V gene lost 0 bases and the J gene lost 1 base, with 4 bases spanning the gap. The CDR3 length is 14 residues. CDR3 loop: CASSLASSNQPQHF. The CDR3 DNA is TGTGCCAGCAGCTTAGCTAGCAGCAATCAGCCCCAGCATTTT.

The rearrangement joins TRBV7-2 to TRBJ1-2; TRBD1 matches at 7 bases. V gave up 2 bases and J gave up 4 bases; unmatched junction bases: 7. The CDR3 is 15 residues long. Germline V gives CDR1 SGHTA, CDR2 FQGNSA. CDR3 loop: CASSLNPGGGYGYTF. The CDR3 region has the DNA TGTGCCAGCAGCTTAAATCCAGGGGGGGGCTATGGCTACACCTTC.